This T cell receptor (beta chain) was obtained from a study of blood T cells in healthy people across ages. General observations from the study: CMV infection status of these donors was not known.

A second roughly 7 to 12 cycle PCR used barcoded and J-beta primers. TCRdb re-derived calls from the 5' RACE reads in MiXCR, one entry per CDR3 protein. The sample contains about 1,500,000 distinct CDR3 sequences, roughly 30% of which appear only once. Turning to this clonotype: Its target is not known.

The study drew donors from healthy Caucasian individuals in Russia aged about 6 to 95. CDR3 length: 15 amino acids. Germline CDR1 is SEHNR and CDR2 is FQNEAQ (reference sequence). Trimming cost V 3 bases and J 11 bases; bases outside gene matches: 14. This chain joins TRBV7-9 and TRBJ2-3; 7 bases match TRBD1. The sample comprised blood. This TCR came from a woman aged 25 to 39 in good health. The CDR3: CASSLGTAPFAGQYF. The CDR3 nucleotides read TGTGCCAGCAGCTTGGGGACAGCGCCTTTCGCGGGGCAGTATTTT. The full variable domain, completed using reference TRBV7-9 and TRBJ2-3, is DTGVSQNPRHKITKRGQNVTFRCDPISEHNRLYWYRQTLGQGPEFLTYFQNEAQLEKSRLLSDRFSAERPKGSFSTLEIQRTEQGDSAMYLCASSLGTAPFAGQYFGPGTRLTVL.